A single sample gave rise to the 30 T cell receptor beta chains below, sequenced in a study of T-cell reconstitution after alpha-beta-depleted transplantation in children. Unique molecular identifiers were built into the TCRbeta library. TCRdb called the PCR reads again in MiXCR, with one record for every CDR3 protein. The profile shows approximately 210,000 distinct CDR3 sequences, around a sixth of them singletons. The sequencing used PBMCs, mostly from graft donor cells, collected 360 days after TCRalphabeta/CD19-depleted stem cell transplant. The source is a male patient aged 2-15 years who had a stem cell transplant for acute lymphoblastic leukemia, so the T cells may come from the graft donor.

The chain links TRBV5-1 to TRBJ2-3; no clear D. The CDR3 covers 17 residues. V was clipped by 1 base and J by 0 bases, with 15 bases between them. Germline CDR1 and CDR2: SGHRS and YFSETQ. CDR3: CASSLNPKTGSTDTQYF. CDR3 DNA sequence: TGCGCCAGCAGCTTGAACCCCAAGACCGGTAGCACAGATACGCAGTATTTT.

V gene TRBV7-9 combines with J gene TRBJ2-2; weak D call: TRBD2 (5 bases). V lost 7 bases to trimming and J lost 6 bases, with 15 bases between them. The CDR3 is 14 amino acids. Germline loops: CDR1 SEHNR, CDR2 FQNEAQ (reference sequence). CDR3 bases: TGTGCCAGCACCTTCCCGGGGATGTCCGGGGAGCTGTTTTTT. It specifies CASTFPGMSGELFF.

This chain's CDR3 is CASSDRGAYNSPLHF. The CDR3 nucleotides are TGTGCCAGCAGTGACAGGGGCGCCTATAATTCACCCCTCCACTTT. This chain joins TRBV12-3 or TRBV12-4 and TRBJ1-6; 8 positions agree with TRBD1. The J segment lost 2 bases and the V segment lost 5 bases, leaving 2 bases of the junction unmatched. The CDR3 contains 15 residues.

The sample holds many counts of this clonotype. J is TRBJ2-3 and V is TRBV7-6, with 8 positions matching TRBD2. Germline lookup yields CDR1 SGHVS and CDR2 FNYEAQ. V shed 0 bases and J 6 bases; nucleotides not matched to a gene: 11. CDR3 length: 17 residues. The CDR3 DNA reads TGTGCCAGCAGCTTAGCTCAGACTAGCGCTGGTGCCGATACGCAGTATTTT. Protein product: CASSLAQTSAGADTQYF.

The J gene is TRBJ2-7, the V gene TRBV5-1, with 9 nucleotides matching TRBD1. CDR1 and CDR2 (germline): SGHRS, YFSETQ. Trimming removed 0 bases from V and 3 bases from J; junction bases left unmatched: 10. CDR3 length equals 17 residues. The CDR3, as DNA: TGCGCCAGCAGCTTGGGTTCCGGGACAGGGACCATCTACGAGCAGTACTTC. Encoded protein: CASSLGSGTGTIYEQYF.

This clonotype occurred a few times. The rearrangement uses TRBV5-5 and TRBJ2-3; D ambiguous. Trimming removed 0 bases at V and 1 base at J, with 9 bases between. Germline-derived CDR1 and CDR2 are SGHKS and YYEKEE (reference sequence). This CDR3 has 15 residues. The CDR3 sequence is CASSLVPGGTDTQYF. The CDR3 nucleotides read TGTGCCAGCAGCTTGGTCCCCGGAGGCACAGATACGCAGTATTTT.

The chain is built from TRBV11-2 and TRBJ2-3; possibly TRBD1 or TRBD2 for D (5 bases each). The CDR3 extends over 16 amino acids. CDR1 and CDR2 (germline): SGHAT, FQNNGV. Trimming left V 1 base short and J 2 bases short, with 13 bases between. CDR3 in DNA: TGTGCCAGCAGCTTAGCGGGACGGAGACACACAGATACGCAGTATTTT. Protein product: CASSLAGRRHTDTQYF.

The CDR3 loop is CASSSQGHEAFF. In DNA, the CDR3 is TGTGCCAGCAGTTCACAGGGGCATGAAGCTTTCTTT. The chain couples TRBV6-5 to TRBJ1-1; TRBD1 agrees at 7 bases. The V segment lost 4 bases and the J segment 7 bases; nucleotides outside the gene matches: 3. Germline V gives CDR1 MNHEY, CDR2 SVGAGI. CDR3 length equals 12 residues.

This clonotype was seen more than once but under ten times. The chain joins TRBV27 to TRBJ2-7, with TRBD1 as a possible D gene (5 bases). There are 15 residues in the CDR3. Trimming took 5 bases from V and 4 from J, leaving 18 bases between them. CDR1 is MNHEY and CDR2 is SMNVEV in the germline V gene (reference sequence). CDR3 protein: CASSLDKGGSYEQYF. The CDR3 coding sequence is TGTGCCAGCAGTCTGGACAAGGGTGGATCTTACGAGCAGTACTTC.

The chain links TRBV7-4 to TRBJ2-7, with D perhaps TRBD1 (6 bases). In germline, CDR1 is SGHVT, CDR2 SQSDAQ. Trimming shortened V by 5 bases and J by 2 bases, and 19 bases separated the two germline ends. This CDR3 comprises 16 residues. CDR3 region: CASSPPSGQGPYEQYF. In nucleotides, the CDR3 is TGTGCCAGCAGCCCCCCCAGCGGTCAGGGGCCCTACGAGCAGTACTTC.

This clonotype was seen ten or more times. The rearrangement links TRBV5-5 to TRBJ2-1, with D uncertain. Trimming removed 1 base from V and 6 bases from J, with 2 bases in between. Germline V lookup: CDR1 SGHKS, CDR2 YYEKEE (reference sequence). The CDR3 covers 11 residues. CDR3 nucleotides: TGTGCCAGCAGCTTGTCCAATGAGCAGTTCTTC. Its protein product is CASSLSNEQFF.

This clonotype has only a few counts. V gene TRBV11-2 combines with J gene TRBJ2-6; 9 bases agree with TRBD1. Germline CDR1 SGHAT, CDR2 FQNNGV. CDR3 length: 16 amino acids. The junction had 3 bases not matched to a gene; V was cut back by 4 bases and J by 2 bases. CDR3 region: CASSWGTGTGANVLTF. The DNA of the CDR3 is TGTGCCAGCAGCTGGGGGACAGGGACTGGGGCCAACGTCCTGACTTTC.

J is TRBJ2-7 and V is TRBV23-1, with D uncertain. TRBV23-1 is marked as an open reading frame, function uncertain. This CDR3 contains 16 residues. V gave up 0 bases and J gave up 2 bases, with 14 bases separating them. The CDR3 coding sequence is TGCGCCAGCAGTCAATCTCCCGTGAACGGACCCTACGAGCAGTACTTC. Residues: CASSQSPVNGPYEQYF.

The chain joins TRBV10-3 to TRBJ2-3; tentative D call: TRBD1 (6 bases). This CDR3 region has 15 residues. Germline V gene data show CDR1 as ENHRY and CDR2 as SYGVKD. Trimming shortened V by 5 bases and J by 2 bases, and 14 bases separated the two germline ends. The CDR3 region has the DNA TGTGCCATCAGTAACAGGGACCCTGTCACAGATACGCAGTATTTT. It codes for CAISNRDPVTDTQYF.

This chain links TRBV19 with TRBJ1-1, with 8 bases lining up with TRBD1. The trim removed 4 bases at V and 0 bases at J, leaving 4 bases unmatched. The CDR3 covers 15 residues. CDR1 and CDR2 from the germline V gene are LNHDA and SQIVND (reference sequence). In DNA, the CDR3 is TGTGCCAGTAGTAGACGGACAGGGATGAACACTGAAGCTTTCTTT. As protein: CASSRRTGMNTEAFF. Variable domain in full (rest from reference TRBV19 and TRBJ1-1): DGGITQSPKYLFRKEGQNVTLSCEQNLNHDAMYWYRQDPGQGLRLIYYSQIVNDFQKGDIAEGYSVSREKKESFPLTVTSAQKNPTAFYLCASSRRTGMNTEAFFGQGTRLTVV.

Only a few counts were recorded for this clonotype. The chain uses TRBV7-8 and TRBJ2-2, with 10 positions matching TRBD2. The V segment lost 5 bases and the J segment 5 bases; nucleotides outside the gene matches: 11. This CDR3 comprises 17 residues. Germline CDR1 and CDR2: SGHVS and FQNEAQ. The chain's CDR3 is CASSLGSLAGRTGELFF. The CDR3 bases are TGTGCCAGCAGCCTAGGCTCACTAGCGGGAAGGACCGGGGAGCTGTTTTTT.

This clonotype has a handful of counts. The genes are TRBV3-1 and TRBJ2-5, with D possibly being TRBD1 or TRBD2 (5 bases each). From germline, CDR1 is LGHDT and CDR2 YNNKEL (reference sequence). CDR3 length equals 10 residues. Trimming removed 10 bases from V and 13 bases from J, with 16 bases in between. DNA for the CDR3: TGTGCCACCTGGGACCTCAAATTGTACTTC. Its protein product is CATWDLKLYF.

A few counts support this clonotype. DNA for the CDR3: TGTGCCAGCAGCTTAGCCGCCGGGACACAGGAAGCTTTCTTT. Translated: CASSLAAGTQEAFF. The rearrangement links TRBV7-8 to TRBJ1-1; maybe TRBD1 (6 bases). Trimming shortened V by 0 bases and J by 8 bases, and 13 bases separated the two germline ends. The V gene's germline CDR1 is SGHVS and CDR2 FQNEAQ. CDR3 length: 14 residues.

The sample holds a few counts of this clonotype. The J gene is TRBJ2-1, the V gene TRBV2; no clear D. The CDR3 contains 10 residues. V was trimmed by 3 bases and J by 8 bases, leaving 2 bases between them. Germline V CDR1 and CDR2: SNHLY, FYNNEI. The CDR3 spells CASSDYEQFF. In DNA form, the CDR3 reads TGTGCCAGCAGTGACTATGAGCAGTTCTTC.

The V gene is TRBV28, the J gene TRBJ1-2; D is possibly TRBD1 (6 bases). The CDR3 spans 13 residues. Germline V lookup: CDR1 MDHEN, CDR2 SYDVKM. Trimming stripped 5 bases from V and 6 bases from J, with 13 bases between. The CDR3 coding sequence is TGTGCCAGCAGTGTCAGGGACAAGGATGGCTACACCTTC. It is translated as CASSVRDKDGYTF.

This clonotype came up a few times. The rearrangement uses TRBV5-1 and TRBJ2-3, with a tentative D call TRBD2 (7 bases). There are 14 residues in the CDR3. Germline V CDR1 and CDR2: SGHRS, YFSETQ. V was cut by 0 bases and J by 6 bases, with 11 bases left in between. The DNA of the CDR3 is TGCGCCAGCAGCTTGGTGGGGGGGCCTGATACGCAGTATTTT. Encoded protein: CASSLVGGPDTQYF.

This clonotype came up a few times. The rearrangement joins TRBV4-1 to TRBJ2-3; 7 bases match TRBD2. The CDR3 has 18 residues. The germline V gene encodes CDR1 MGHRA and CDR2 YSYEKL. J gave up 0 bases and V 0 bases, and 9 bases lay outside the gene matches. The CDR3 is CASSQDRERGLSTDTQYF. In DNA, the CDR3 is TGCGCCAGCAGCCAAGATCGCGAGCGGGGCCTTAGCACAGATACGCAGTATTTT.

This clonotype has just a few counts. At one end, the junction sequence differs from germline, possibly due to a read error. This chain uses TRBV6-5 with TRBJ2-7; no firm D call. This CDR3 has 9 amino acids. CDR1 is MNHEY, CDR2 SVGAGI, per germline. The CDR3 region has the DNA TGTGCCAGCAGTCCCCGTACCAACTTC. Translating gives CASSPRTNF.

The chain couples TRBV12-3 or TRBV12-4 to TRBJ2-1; D is ambiguous. The CDR3 consists of 13 residues. V dropped 0 bases and J dropped 12 bases, with 12 bases sitting between them. The DNA for the CDR3 is TGTGCCAGCAGTTTAGCGCCAACTAATTGGCAGTTCTTC. It codes for CASSLAPTNWQFF.

This clonotype was counted ten times or more. The rearrangement joins TRBV7-2 to TRBJ2-7, with 7 bases fitting TRBD1. V lost 4 bases to trimming and J lost 6 bases; unmatched junction nucleotides: 3. The germline V gene has CDR1 SGHTA and CDR2 FQGNSA. This CDR3 has 12 residues. CDR3 residues: CASSSRQGEQYF. CDR3 bases: TGTGCCAGCAGCTCCCGACAGGGCGAGCAGTACTTC.

This clonotype was detected only a few times. CDR3 DNA: TGCAGCGTTCGAGACAGTTCCTACGAGCAGTACTTC. This translates into CSVRDSSYEQYF. The chain links TRBV29-1 to TRBJ2-7, with D possibly being TRBD1 (5 bases). Germline lookup yields CDR1 SQVTM and CDR2 ANQGSEA. This CDR3 region has 12 residues. The V end lost 5 bases, the J end lost 1 base, and 9 bases lay between the germline ends.

By share of the sample, this clonotype is large. V gene TRBV7-6 combines with J gene TRBJ2-2; TRBD2 matches at 11 bases. Trimming removed 1 base from V and 3 bases from J; junction bases left unmatched: 4. Germline values: CDR1 SGHVS, CDR2 FNYEAQ. The CDR3 runs to 17 residues. As DNA, the CDR3 is TGTGCCAGCAGCTTAGATCCGGGACTAGCGGACACCGGGGAGCTGTTTTTT. Amino acid sequence: CASSLDPGLADTGELFF.

This clonotype was detected ten times or more. The chain couples TRBV12-3 or TRBV12-4 to TRBJ2-2; the match to TRBD2 covers 10 bases. The V and J ends lost 5 bases and 3 bases, in that order; junction bases with no gene match: 6. CDR3 length: 16 residues. CDR3 DNA: TGTGCCAGCAGTACTAGACTAGCGGGTTACACCGGGGAGCTGTTTTTT. Its translation is CASSTRLAGYTGELFF.

The V gene is TRBV29-1, the J gene TRBJ2-3, with 13 nucleotides matching TRBD2. V shed 0 bases and J 2 bases; nucleotides not matched to a gene: 2. Germline-derived CDR1 and CDR2 are SQVTM and ANQGSEA. CDR3 size: 16 residues. In nucleotides, the CDR3 is TGCAGCGTTGAAGAGACTAGCGGGGGGACCACAGATACGCAGTATTTT. This encodes CSVEETSGGTTDTQYF.

This clonotype was picked up a small number of times. This chain joins TRBV7-2 and TRBJ2-7, with 9 nucleotides matching TRBD2. Trimming at V came to 3 bases and at J to 1 base, leaving 7 bases not matched to a gene. Germline V gene lookup returns CDR1 SGHTA and CDR2 FQGNSA. This CDR3 region has 16 residues. The CDR3 spells CASSFRAGGQSYEQYF. In DNA form, the CDR3 reads TGTGCCAGCAGCTTTCGAGCGGGAGGCCAATCCTACGAGCAGTACTTC.